The clone carrying this T cell receptor (beta chain) was observed once. The antigen is unknown. Trimming took 7 bases from V and 7 from J; bases not matched to a gene: 9. CDR1 is SNHLY, CDR2 FYNNEI, per germline. The CDR3 runs 13 residues. The data belong to a study of T cells in narcolepsy. For the study at large: Donors had narcolepsy type 1 or type 2, or were healthy controls. Findings and limits, study-wide: Reportedly, autoreactive clonotypes were serially detected in patients' blood but not controls'. Autoreactive HCRT-specific and TRIB2-specific clonotypes were marked in same-patient CSF-versus-blood CD4+ comparisons.

TCRdb's copy holds only in-frame clones and misses some; the assay was immunoSEQ multiplex PCR. The sample holds about 25,000 clones, 84% seen once. The chain is built from TRBV2 and TRBJ1-2; TRBD1 agrees at 7 bases. Sequences were obtained from CD45RA- memory CD4+ T cells from PBMCs. The sequence derives from a human donor with narcolepsy. CDR3 DNA sequence: TGTGCCAGCAATTACGAGGGGGCCGGTGGCTACACCTTC. This gives the protein CASNYEGAGGYTF.